This T cell receptor (beta chain) was found in a study of T cell repertoires and leukemia-associated antigens (dated by TCRdb to about 2019). In the study overall: Per sample, about 5.1 to 7 million read pairs and about 3.3 to 5.0 million effective reads were obtained, for roughly 16 million effective reads in total. Using in vitro peptide stimulation of healthy T cells, the study set out to figure out what antigen is recognized by a TCR Vbeta21 clone that had previously been found in CML patients.

The germline V gene specifies MDHEN as CDR1 and SYDVKM as CDR2. The CDR3 contains 12 residues, cysteine and phenylalanine counted. Solely the CDR3 DNA is kept, with 36 bases framed from the first base. Deletion took 3 bases off V and 8 bases off J, with a span of 8 bases between the germline ends. Broader findings and caveats from the paper: Numbers of Vbeta genes (about 59), Jbeta genes (over twelve), VDJ rearrangements and unique CDR3s did not differ significantly among the four groups. The antigen specificity and function of the expanded clones were not directly tested, and further investigation of both was required.

CD3+ T cells were first rested overnight at 2.5 million to 3 million cells/mL in RPMI 1640 without fetal bovine serum. MACS immunomagnetic beads were used according to the manufacturer's instructions to isolate CD3+ T cells from PBMCs. About this clonotype: Its antigen is still unknown. No base qualities exist here, and no much larger clone lies one base off it.

Total RNA was extracted from the cultured T cells with TRIzol reagent. TCRbeta libraries were amplified from RNA using 5' rapid amplification of cDNA ends (5'RACE). Before sequencing, Qubit, an Agilent instrument, and quantitative PCR were used to check library concentration and integrity. Sequencing of qualified libraries was performed on Illumina HiSeq or MiSeq by a commercial service provider. The original methods were these. MiXCR version 1.8.2 was used to identify TCR sequences in each sample. For a clone to be considered qualified, a CDR3 longer than four amino acids, an in-frame nucleotide length, and the absence of a stop codon were required. A read containing the complete CDR3 structure was counted as an effective read. RT-PCR with 24 Vbeta primers, GeneScan spectratyping, and Sanger sequencing were used to validate expanded clones. TCRdb redid the processing of the public reads, applying fastp at Q25 and MiXCR, and retained in-frame beta chains. Rows matching on CDR3 protein sequence are summarized as one entry with the most common DNA and genes. For this entry, the V and J calls and clone size follow TCRdb and not the study's own pipeline. This sample is represented by more than 8,000 distinct CDR3 sequences; less than 55% of them were singletons. The ten largest clonotypes hold roughly 53% of the sample.

The TCR originated in a female donor in good health. The source material was CD3+ T cells sorted from blood and cultured. The chain was built from TRBV28 and TRBJ2-1; the D gene remains uncertain. The DNA sequence reads TGTGCCAGCAGTTTCCCCTTTTATGAGCAGTTCTTC. This sequence encodes CASSFPFYEQFF.